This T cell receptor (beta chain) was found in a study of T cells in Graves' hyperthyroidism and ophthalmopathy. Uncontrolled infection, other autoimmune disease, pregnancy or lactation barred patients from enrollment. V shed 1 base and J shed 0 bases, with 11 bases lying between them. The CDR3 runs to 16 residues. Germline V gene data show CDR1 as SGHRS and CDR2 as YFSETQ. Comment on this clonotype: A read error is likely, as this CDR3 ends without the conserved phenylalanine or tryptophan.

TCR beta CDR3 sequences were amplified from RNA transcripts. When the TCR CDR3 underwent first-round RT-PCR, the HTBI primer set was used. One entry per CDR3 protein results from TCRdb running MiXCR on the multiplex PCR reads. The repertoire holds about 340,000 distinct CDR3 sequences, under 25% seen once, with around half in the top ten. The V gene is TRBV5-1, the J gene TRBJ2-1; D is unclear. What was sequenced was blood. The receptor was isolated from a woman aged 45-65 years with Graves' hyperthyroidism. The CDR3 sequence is CASSLSYRSSYNEQFL. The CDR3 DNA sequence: TGCGCCAGCAGCTTGTCCTATCGTAGCTCCTACAATGAGCAGTTCCTC.